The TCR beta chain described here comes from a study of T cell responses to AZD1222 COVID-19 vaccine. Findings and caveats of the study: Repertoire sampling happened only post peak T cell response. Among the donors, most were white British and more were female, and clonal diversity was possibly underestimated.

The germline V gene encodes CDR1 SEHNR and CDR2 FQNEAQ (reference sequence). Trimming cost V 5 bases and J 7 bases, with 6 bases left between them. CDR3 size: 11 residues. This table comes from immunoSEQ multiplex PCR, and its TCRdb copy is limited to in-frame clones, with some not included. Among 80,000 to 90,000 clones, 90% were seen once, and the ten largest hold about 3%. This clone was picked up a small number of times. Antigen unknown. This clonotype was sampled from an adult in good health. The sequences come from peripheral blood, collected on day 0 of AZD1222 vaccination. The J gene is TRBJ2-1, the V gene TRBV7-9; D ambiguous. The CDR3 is CASSILNEQFF. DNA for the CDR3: TGTGCCAGCAGCATATTAAATGAGCAGTTCTTC.